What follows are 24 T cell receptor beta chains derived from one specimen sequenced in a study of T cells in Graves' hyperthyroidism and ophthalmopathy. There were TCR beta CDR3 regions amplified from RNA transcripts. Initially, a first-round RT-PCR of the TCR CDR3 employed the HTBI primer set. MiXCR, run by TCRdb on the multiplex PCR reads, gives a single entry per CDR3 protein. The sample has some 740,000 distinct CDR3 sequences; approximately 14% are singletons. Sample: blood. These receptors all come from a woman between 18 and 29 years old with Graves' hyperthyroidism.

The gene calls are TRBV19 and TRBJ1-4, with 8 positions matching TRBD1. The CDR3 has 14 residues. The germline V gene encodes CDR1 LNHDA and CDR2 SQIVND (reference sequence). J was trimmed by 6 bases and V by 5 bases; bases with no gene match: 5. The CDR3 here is CASSPPGQDEKLFF. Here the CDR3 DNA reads TGTGCCAGTAGTCCTCCGGGACAGGATGAAAAACTGTTTTTT.

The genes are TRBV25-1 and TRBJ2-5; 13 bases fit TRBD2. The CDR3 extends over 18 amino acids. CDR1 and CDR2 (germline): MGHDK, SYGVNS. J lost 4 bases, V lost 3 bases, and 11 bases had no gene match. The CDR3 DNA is TGTGCCAGCAGTGAGGAACTAGCGGGAGGGGTCTGGCGAGAGACCCAGTACTTC. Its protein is CASSEELAGGVWRETQYF.

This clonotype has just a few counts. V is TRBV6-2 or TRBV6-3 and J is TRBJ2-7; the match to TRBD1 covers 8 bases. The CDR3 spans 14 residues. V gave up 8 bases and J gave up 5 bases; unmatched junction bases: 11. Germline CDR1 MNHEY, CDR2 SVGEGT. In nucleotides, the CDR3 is TGTGCCAGCCGTCCGACAGGGGTGAGGAACGAGCAGTACTTC. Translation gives CASRPTGVRNEQYF.

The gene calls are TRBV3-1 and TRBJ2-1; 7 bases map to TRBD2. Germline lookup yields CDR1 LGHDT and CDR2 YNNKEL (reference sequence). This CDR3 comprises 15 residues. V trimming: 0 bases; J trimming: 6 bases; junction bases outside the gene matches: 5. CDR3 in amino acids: CASSQDLGGINEQFF. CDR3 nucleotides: TGTGCCAGCAGCCAAGATCTGGGGGGGATCAATGAGCAGTTCTTC.

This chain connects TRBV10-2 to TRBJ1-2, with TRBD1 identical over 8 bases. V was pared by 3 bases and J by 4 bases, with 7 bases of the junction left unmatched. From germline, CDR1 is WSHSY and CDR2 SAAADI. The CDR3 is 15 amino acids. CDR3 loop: CASSDIPTGAYGYTF. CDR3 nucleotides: TGCGCCAGCAGTGATATCCCGACAGGGGCCTATGGCTACACCTTC.

The CDR3 bases are TGTGCCAGCAGCCCCCGGACTAGCAGCGGCGAGCAGTACTTC. Protein sequence: CASSPRTSSGEQYF. This chain links TRBV7-2 with TRBJ2-7; 8 nucleotides match TRBD2. The V and J ends lost 5 bases and 6 bases, in that order; junction bases with no gene match: 9. In germline, CDR1 is SGHTA, CDR2 FQGNSA. This CDR3 is built from 14 residues.

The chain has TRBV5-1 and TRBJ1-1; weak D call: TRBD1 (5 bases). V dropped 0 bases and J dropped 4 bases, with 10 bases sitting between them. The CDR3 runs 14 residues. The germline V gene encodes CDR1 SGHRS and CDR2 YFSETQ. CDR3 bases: TGCGCCAGCAGCTTGGGTGGGGCGGCCACTGAAGCTTTCTTT. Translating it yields CASSLGGAATEAFF.

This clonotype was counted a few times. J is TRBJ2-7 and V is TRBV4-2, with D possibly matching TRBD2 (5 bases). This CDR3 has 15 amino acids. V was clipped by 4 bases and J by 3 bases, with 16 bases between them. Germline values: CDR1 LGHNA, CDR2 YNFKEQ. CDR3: CASSPLRGSGYEQYF. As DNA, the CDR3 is TGTGCCAGCAGCCCATTACGAGGGAGTGGCTACGAGCAGTACTTC.

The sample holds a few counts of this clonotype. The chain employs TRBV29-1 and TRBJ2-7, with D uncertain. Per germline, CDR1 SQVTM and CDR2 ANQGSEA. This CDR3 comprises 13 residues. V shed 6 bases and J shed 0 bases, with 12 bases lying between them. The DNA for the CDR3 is TGCAGCGTCCCCCTCCAGGACTCCTACGAGCAGTACTTC. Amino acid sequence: CSVPLQDSYEQYF.

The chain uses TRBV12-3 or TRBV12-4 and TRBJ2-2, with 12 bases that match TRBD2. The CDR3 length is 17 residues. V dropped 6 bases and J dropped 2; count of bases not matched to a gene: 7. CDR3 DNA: TGTGCCAGCAGAGGCGAGACTAGCGGGAGAAACACCGGGGAGCTGTTTTTT. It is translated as CASRGETSGRNTGELFF.

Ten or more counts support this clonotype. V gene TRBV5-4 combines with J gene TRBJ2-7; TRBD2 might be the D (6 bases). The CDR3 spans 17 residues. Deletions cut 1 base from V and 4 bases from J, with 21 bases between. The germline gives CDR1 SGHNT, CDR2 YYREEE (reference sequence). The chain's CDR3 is CASSLSRGGESSYEQYF. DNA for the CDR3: TGTGCCAGCAGCTTGAGCCGGGGAGGTGAAAGCTCGTACGAGCAGTACTTC. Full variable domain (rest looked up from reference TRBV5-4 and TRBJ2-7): ETGVTQSPTHLIKTRGQQVTLRCSSQSGHNTVSWYQQALGQGPQFIFQYYREEENGRGNFPPRFSGLQFPNYSSELNVNALELDDSALYLCASSLSRGGESSYEQYFGPGTRLTVT.

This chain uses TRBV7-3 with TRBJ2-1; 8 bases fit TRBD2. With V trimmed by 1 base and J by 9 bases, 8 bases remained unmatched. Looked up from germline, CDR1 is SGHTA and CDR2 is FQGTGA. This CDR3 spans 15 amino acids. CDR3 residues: CASSLRAGGTGEQFF. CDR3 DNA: TGTGCCAGCAGCTTAAGGGCGGGAGGAACGGGTGAGCAGTTCTTC.

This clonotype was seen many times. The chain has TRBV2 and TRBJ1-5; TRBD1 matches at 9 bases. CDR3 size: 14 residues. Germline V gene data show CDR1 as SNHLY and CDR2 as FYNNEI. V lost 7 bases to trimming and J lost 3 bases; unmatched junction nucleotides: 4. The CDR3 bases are TGTGCCAGCAACAGGGGGCTCGACAATCAGCCCCAGCATTTT. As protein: CASNRGLDNQPQHF.

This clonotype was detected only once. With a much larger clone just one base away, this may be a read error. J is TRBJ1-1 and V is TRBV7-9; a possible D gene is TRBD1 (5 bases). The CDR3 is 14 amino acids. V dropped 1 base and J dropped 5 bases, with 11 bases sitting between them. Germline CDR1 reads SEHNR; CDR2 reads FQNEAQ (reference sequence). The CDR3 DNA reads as TGTGCCAGCAGCTTAGATGGGGGTGGAACTGAAGCTTTCTTT. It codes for CASSLDGGGTEAFF.

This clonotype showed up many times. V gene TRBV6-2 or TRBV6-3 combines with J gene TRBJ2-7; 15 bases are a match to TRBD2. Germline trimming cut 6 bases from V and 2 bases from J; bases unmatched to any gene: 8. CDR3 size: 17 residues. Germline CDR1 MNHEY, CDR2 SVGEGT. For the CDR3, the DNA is TGTGCCAGCAGCAATGGACTAGCGGGAGGGAATGCCTACGAGCAGTACTTC. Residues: CASSNGLAGGNAYEQYF.

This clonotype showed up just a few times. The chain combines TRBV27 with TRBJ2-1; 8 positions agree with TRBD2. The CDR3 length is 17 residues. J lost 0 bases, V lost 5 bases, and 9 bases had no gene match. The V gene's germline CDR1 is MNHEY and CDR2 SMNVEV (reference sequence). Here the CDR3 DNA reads TGTGCCAGCAGTCCCTCCTCACTAGCGGCCTCCTACAATGAGCAGTTCTTC. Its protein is CASSPSSLAASYNEQFF.

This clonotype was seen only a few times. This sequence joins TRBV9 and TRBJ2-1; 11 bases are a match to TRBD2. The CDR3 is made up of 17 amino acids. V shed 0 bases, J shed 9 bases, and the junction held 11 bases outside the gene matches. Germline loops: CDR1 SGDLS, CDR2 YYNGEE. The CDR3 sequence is CASSVETSGIERGEQFF. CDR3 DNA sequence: TGTGCCAGCAGCGTAGAGACTAGCGGGATCGAGAGGGGTGAGCAGTTCTTC.

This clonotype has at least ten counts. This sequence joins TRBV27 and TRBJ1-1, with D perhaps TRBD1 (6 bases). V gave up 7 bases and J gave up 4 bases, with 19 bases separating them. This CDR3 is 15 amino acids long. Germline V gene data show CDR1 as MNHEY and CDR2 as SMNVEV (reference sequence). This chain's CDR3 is CASNGTPGGITEAFF. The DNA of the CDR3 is TGTGCCAGCAACGGGACCCCCGGGGGCATCACTGAAGCTTTCTTT.

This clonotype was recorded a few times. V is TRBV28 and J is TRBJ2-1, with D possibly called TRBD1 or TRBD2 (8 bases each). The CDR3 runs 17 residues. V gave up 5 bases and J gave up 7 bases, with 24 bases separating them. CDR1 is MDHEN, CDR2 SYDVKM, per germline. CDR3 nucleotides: TGTGCCAGCAGTGGGACAGGAACTAGCGGACCTTGGAATGAGCAGTTCTTC. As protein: CASSGTGTSGPWNEQFF. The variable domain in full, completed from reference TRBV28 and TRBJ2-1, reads DVKVTQSSRYLVKRTGEKVFLECVQDMDHENMFWYRQDPGLGLRLIYFSYDVKMKEKGDIPEGYSVSREKKERFSLILESASTNQTSMYLCASSGTGTSGPWNEQFFGPGTRLTVL.

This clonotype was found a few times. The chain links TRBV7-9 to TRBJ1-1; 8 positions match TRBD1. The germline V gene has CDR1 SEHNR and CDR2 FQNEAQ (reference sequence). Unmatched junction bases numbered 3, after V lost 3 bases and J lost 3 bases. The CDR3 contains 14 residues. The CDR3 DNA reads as TGTGCCAGCAGCTTTCAACAGGGGGACACTGAAGCTTTCTTT. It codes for CASSFQQGDTEAFF.

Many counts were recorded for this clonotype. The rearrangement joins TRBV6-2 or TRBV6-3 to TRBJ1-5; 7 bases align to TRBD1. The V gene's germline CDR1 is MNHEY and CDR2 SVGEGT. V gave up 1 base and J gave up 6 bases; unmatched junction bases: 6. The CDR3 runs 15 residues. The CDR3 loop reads CASSYLDREFQPQHF. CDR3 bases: TGTGCCAGCAGTTACTTAGACAGGGAGTTTCAGCCCCAGCATTTT.

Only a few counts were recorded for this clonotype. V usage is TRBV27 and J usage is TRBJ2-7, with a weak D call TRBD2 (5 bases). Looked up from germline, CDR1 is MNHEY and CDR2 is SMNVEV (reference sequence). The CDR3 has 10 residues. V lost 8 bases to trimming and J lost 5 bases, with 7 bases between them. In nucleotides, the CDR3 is TGTGCCAGCGGGGAGAACGAGCAGTACTTC. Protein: CASGENEQYF.

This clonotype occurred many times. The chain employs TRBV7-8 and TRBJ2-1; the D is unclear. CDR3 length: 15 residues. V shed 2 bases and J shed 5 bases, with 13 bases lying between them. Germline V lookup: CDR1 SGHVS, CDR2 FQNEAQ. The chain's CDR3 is CASSLRLLQHNEQFF. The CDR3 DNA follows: TGTGCCAGCAGCTTAAGATTATTGCAGCACAATGAGCAGTTCTTC.

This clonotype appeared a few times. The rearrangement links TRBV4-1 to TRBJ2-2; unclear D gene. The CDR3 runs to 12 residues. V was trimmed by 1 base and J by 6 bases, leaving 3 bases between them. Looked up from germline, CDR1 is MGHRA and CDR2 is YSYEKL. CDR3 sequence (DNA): TGCGCCAGCAGCCAAGTGGCCGGGGAGCTGTTTTTT. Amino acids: CASSQVAGELFF.